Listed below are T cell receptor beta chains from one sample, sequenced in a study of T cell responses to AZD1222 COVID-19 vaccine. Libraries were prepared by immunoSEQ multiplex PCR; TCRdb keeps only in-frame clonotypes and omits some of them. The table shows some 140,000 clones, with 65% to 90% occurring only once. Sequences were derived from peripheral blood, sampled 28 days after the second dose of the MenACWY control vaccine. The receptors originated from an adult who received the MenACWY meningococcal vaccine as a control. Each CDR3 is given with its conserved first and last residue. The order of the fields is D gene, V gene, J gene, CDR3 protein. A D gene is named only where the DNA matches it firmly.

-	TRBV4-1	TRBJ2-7	CASSQNPVEDEQYF
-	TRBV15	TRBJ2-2	CATSRDGLRAGELFF
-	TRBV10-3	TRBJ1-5	CAISVGATVDQPQHF
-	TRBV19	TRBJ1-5	CASSPGGHSNQPQHF
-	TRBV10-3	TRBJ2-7	CAISDWTVAPSYEQYF
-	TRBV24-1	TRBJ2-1	CATNSGENYNEQFF
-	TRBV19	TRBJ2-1	CASSIGWGTGSYNEQFF
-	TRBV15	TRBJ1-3	CATSRGIAAQGSGNTIYF
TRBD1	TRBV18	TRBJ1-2	CASSPQQGSSYGYTF
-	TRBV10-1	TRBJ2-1	CASSESQGRYEQFF
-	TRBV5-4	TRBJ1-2	CASSLGRGDYGYTF
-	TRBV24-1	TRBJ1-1	CATSDSGVGRTEAFF
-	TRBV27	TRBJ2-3	CASSLSEQGHHTQYF
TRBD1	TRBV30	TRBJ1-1	CAWSVATGWHTEAFF
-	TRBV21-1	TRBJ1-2	CASSKGQKGLYGYTF
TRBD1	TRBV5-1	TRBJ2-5	CASSLGQGVGETQYF
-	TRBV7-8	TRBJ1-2	CASSLGAGNGYTF
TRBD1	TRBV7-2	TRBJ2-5	CASSPRTGAQTQYF
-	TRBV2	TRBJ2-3	CASSETLPGGTDTQYF
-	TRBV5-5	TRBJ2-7	CASSLAQVSSYEQYF
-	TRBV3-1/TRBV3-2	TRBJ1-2	CASSQWTGNYGYTF
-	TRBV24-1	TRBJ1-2	CATSDPARESHYGYTF
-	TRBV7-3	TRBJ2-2	CASSLEGNTGELFF
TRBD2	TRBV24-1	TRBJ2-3	CATSDQTSGSPDTQYF
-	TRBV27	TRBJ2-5	CASSALHF
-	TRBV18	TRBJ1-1	CASSPFQGGGTEAFF
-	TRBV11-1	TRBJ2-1	CASSLWPSALNEQFF
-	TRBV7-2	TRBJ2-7	CASSLSGTSYEQYF
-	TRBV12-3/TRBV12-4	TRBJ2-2	CASTLGTGELFF
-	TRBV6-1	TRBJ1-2	CASSEAGPGRLRGRIYNGYTF
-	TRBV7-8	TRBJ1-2	CASSLYGQNPNYGYTF
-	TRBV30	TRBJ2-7	CAWSDNFYEQYF
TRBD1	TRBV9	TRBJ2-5	CASSGGTGEETQYF
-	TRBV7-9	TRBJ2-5	CASSWGGGRETQYF
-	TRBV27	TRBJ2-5	CASSLRRASQSETQYF
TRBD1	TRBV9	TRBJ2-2	CASSVDRGGTTGELFF
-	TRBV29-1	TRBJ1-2	CSAFGGVGGYGYTF
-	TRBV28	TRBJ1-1	CASSLWGENTEAFF
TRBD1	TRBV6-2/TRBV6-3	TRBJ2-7	CASSYPGQFPVLRGQYF
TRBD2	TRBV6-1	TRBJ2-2	CASSEAHGGANTGELFF
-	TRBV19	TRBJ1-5	CASRILQGRMSNQPQHF
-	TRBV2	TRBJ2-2	CASSDRAGPTGELFF
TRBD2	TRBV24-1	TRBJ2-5	CATSDPTSGRGHQETQYF
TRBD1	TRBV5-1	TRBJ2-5	CASSLQGALGETQYF
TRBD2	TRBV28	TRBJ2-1	CASPPSGPATYNEQFF
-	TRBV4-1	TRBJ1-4	CASSQEGAANEKLFF
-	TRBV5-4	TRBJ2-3	CASSLVLAPPDTQYF
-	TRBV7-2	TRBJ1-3	CASSSVSGNTIYF
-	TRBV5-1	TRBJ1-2	CASSLNGNGYTF
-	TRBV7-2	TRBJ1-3	CASSPPYNRASGNTIYF
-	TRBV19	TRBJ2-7	CASSTPETGREQYF
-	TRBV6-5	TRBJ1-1	CASGSLGGSTEAFF
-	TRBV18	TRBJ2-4	CASSPSVGSDIQYF
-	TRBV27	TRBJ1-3	CASRPLGISGNTIYF
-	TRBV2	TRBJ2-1	CASSEMGRQFF
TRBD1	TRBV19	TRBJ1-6	CASSTTGGAGSPLHF
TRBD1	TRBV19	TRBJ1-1	CASSETGLAFF
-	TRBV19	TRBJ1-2	CASSIGGGNGYTF